This TCR beta chain was recorded in a study of cytomegalovirus exposure and HLA in healthy donors. Broader study findings: CMV serostatus was the sole immune exposure data available. Rates of TCR association differed by HLA locus in a later analysis, with DRB1 highest and HLA-C lowest. Later on, a genetic analysis was performed. It linked a missense variant in DCLRE1C with V- and J-gene trimming of TCR beta.

In regard to this clone: Its antigen is undetermined.

PCR used 60 Vbeta primers and 13 Jbeta primers. TCRdb's table, derived via immunoSEQ multiplex PCR, lists solely in-frame clones and lacks some. The sample yields about 130,000 clones, 10% to 13% seen once. Trimming left V 0 bases short and J 6 bases short, with 9 bases between. The CDR3 spans 13 residues. Germline V gene data show CDR1 as SEHNR and CDR2 as FQNEAQ (reference sequence). Input material: PBMCs. The TCR sequence derives from a woman aged 18-29 years in good health and CMV-seropositive. The rearrangement uses TRBV7-9 and TRBJ2-7; D is perhaps TRBD2 (6 bases). The CDR3: CASSLAGGREQYF. CDR3 DNA sequence: TGTGCCAGCAGCTTAGCGGGGGGACGCGAGCAGTACTTC. Variable domain in full (rest from reference TRBV7-9 and TRBJ2-7): DTGVSQNPRHKITKRGQNVTFRCDPISEHNRLYWYRQTLGQGPEFLTYFQNEAQLEKSRLLSDRFSAERPKGSFSTLEIQRTEQGDSAMYLCASSLAGGREQYFGPGTRLTVT.